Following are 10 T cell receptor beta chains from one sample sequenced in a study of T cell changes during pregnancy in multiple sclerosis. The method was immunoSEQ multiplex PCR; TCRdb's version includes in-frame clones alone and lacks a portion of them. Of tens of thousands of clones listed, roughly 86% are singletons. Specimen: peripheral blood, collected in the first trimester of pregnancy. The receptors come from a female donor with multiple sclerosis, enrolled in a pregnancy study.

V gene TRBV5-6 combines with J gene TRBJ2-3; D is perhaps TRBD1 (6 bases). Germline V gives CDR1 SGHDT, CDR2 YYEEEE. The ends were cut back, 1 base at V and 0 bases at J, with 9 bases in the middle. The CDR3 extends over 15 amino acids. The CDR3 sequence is CASSLRQGSTDTQYF. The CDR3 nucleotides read TGTGCCAGCAGCTTGCGGCAGGGGAGCACAGATACGCAGTATTTT.

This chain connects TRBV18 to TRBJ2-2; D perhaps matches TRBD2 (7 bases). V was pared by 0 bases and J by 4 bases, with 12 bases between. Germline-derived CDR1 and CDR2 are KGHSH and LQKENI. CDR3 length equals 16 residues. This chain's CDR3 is CASSPPGGRGTGELFF. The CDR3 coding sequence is TGTGCCAGCTCACCACCGGGGGGGCGAGGCACCGGGGAGCTGTTTTTT.

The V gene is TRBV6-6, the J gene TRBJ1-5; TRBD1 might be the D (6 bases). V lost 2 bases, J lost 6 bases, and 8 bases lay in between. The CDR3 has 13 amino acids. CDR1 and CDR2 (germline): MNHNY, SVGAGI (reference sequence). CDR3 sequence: CASSYPDSQPQHF. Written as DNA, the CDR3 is TGTGCCAGCAGTTACCCGGACAGTCAGCCCCAGCATTTT.

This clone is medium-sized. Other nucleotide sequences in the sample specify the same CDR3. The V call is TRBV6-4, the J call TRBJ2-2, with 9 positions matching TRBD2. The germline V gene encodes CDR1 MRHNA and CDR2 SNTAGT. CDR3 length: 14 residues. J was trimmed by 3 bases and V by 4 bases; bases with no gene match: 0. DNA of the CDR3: TGTGCCAGCAGTGGACTAGCGGACACCGGGGAGCTGTTTTTT. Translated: CASSGLADTGELFF.

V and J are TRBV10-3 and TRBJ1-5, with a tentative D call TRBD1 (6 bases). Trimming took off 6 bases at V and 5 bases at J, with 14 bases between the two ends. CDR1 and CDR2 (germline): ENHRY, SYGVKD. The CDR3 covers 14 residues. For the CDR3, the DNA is TGTGCCATCAGGGCGGGGGCATGGGATCAGCCCCAGCATTTT. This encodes CAIRAGAWDQPQHF.

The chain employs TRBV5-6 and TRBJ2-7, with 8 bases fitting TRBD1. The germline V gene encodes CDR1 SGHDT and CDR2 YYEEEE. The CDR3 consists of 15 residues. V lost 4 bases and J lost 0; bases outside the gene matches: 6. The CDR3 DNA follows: TGTGCCAGCAGCACCCGGACAGGGAGCTCCTACGAGCAGTACTTC. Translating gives CASSTRTGSSYEQYF.

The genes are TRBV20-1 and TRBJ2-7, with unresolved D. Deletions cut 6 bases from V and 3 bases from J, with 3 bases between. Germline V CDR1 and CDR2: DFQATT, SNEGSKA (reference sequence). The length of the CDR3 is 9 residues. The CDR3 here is CSASYEQYF. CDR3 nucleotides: TGCAGTGCCAGCTACGAGCAGTACTTC.

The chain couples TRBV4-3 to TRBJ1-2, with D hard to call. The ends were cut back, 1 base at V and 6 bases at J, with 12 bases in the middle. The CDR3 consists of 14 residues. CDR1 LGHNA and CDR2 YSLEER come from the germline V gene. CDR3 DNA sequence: TGCGCCAGCAGCCAAGTAGTGGAGCACGATGGCTACACCTTC. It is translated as CASSQVVEHDGYTF.

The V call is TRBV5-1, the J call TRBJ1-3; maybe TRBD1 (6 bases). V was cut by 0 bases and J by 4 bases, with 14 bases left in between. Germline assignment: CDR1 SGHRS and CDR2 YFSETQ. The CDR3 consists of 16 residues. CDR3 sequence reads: CASSLDRTVLGNTIYF. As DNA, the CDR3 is TGCGCCAGCAGCTTGGATAGGACAGTACTGGGAAACACCATATATTTT.

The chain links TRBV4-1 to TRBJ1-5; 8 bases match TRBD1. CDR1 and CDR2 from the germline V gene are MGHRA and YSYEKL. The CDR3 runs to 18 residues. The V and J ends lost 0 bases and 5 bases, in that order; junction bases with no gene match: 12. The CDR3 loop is CASSQDGQGAIVDQPQHF. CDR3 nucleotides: TGCGCCAGCAGCCAAGACGGTCAGGGGGCTATAGTAGATCAGCCCCAGCATTTT.